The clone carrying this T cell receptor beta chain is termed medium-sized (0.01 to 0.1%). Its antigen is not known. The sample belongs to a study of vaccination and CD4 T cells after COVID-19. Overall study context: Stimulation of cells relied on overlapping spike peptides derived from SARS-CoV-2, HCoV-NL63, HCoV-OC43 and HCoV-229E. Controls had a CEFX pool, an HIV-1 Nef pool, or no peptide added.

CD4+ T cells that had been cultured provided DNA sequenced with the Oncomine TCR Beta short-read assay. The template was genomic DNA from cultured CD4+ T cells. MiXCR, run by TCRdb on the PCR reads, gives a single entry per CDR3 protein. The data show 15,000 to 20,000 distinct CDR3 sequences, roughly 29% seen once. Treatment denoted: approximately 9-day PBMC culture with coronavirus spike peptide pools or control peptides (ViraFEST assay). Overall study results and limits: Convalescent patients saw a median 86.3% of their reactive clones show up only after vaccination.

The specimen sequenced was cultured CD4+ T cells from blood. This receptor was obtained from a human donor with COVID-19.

DNA of the CDR3: TGCAGTGCGCCACAGGAGAACTATGGCTACACCTTC. It codes for CSAPQENYGYTF. The chain carries TRBV20-1 and TRBJ1-2, with D maybe TRBD1 (5 bases). V dropped 6 bases and J dropped 2 bases, with 10 bases sitting between them. The germline V gene encodes CDR1 DFQATT and CDR2 SNEGSKA (reference sequence). CDR3 length: 12 amino acids.